This T cell receptor (beta chain) was recorded in a study of cytomegalovirus exposure and HLA in healthy donors. Study-wide findings and caveats: Associated with HLA alleles at 0.05 false discovery rate in a later analysis were around 15,000 TCR beta sequences. The classifier reportedly diagnosed cytomegalovirus status with high specificity and sensitivity. Specificity for CMV antigens was confirmed in vitro for a few of the CMV-associated chains. A later look showed TCR association rates differing by HLA locus, highest for DRB1 and lowest for HLA-C.

CDR3 size: 22 residues. V lost 0 bases to trimming and J lost 0 bases, with 29 bases between them. In germline, CDR1 is LGHNA, CDR2 YSLEER. In regard to this clone: The antigen remains unidentified.

PCR used 60 Vbeta primers and 13 Jbeta primers. Sequencing used immunoSEQ multiplex PCR; TCRdb keeps in-frame clones, though not all of them. The sample carries more than 140,000 clones, approximately 82% recorded once. The chain uses TRBV4-3 and TRBJ1-2, with D maybe TRBD1 (6 bases). The source is a middle-aged woman in good health and CMV-seronegative. The sequenced material came from PBMCs. The CDR3 region has the DNA TGCGCCAGCAGCCAAGAAATCTCTCTACGGGGGGGCAGGGAGGGTTCTAACTATGGCTACACCTTC. Residues: CASSQEISLRGGREGSNYGYTF.